This T cell receptor (beta chain) was captured by sequencing in a study of blood T cells in healthy people across ages. The study's findings and limits: More naive CD4+ cells and higher diversity marked long-lived donors relative to aged donors. Considered underestimates were the diversity estimates obtained from one million T cells.

Each donor had approximately 10 milliliters of peripheral blood drawn. Germline V CDR1 and CDR2: GTSNPN, SVGIG (reference sequence). This CDR3 has 11 residues. Trimming cost V 5 bases and J 4 bases, with 5 bases left between them. Combining a sample-barcoded 5' primer with a J-beta primer mix, a second PCR ran for roughly 7 to 11 cycles. TCRdb recomputed calls from the 5' RACE reads with MiXCR, one row per CDR3 protein. The profile shows approximately 940,000 distinct CDR3 sequences, 48% of them singletons. Concerning this clonotype: Its matching antigen is unknown.

This clonotype originated in a man aged 25-40 years in good health. The chain couples TRBV30 to TRBJ1-4; D is uncertain. The source material was blood. The CDR3 coding sequence is TGTGCCTGGGATCATAATGAAAAACTGTTTTTT. Translation gives CAWDHNEKLFF.